The 15 T cell receptor beta chains listed next were all sequenced from one sample in a study of blood T cell repertoires in COVID-19. Only in-frame clones appear in the TCRdb table, and some are missing; sequencing was by immunoSEQ multiplex PCR. Seen here are about 40,000 clones, 80% to 90% observed once, and the top ten hold approximately 8.8%. The specimen sequenced was peripheral blood. Receptors were obtained from a woman between 65 and 79 years old with acute or convalescent COVID-19.

The chain couples TRBV7-9 to TRBJ1-5; 8 nucleotides align to TRBD1. The length of the CDR3 is 18 residues. Germline trimming cut 5 bases from V and 4 bases from J; bases unmatched to any gene: 16. The germline V gene encodes CDR1 SEHNR and CDR2 FQNEAQ (reference sequence). The CDR3, as DNA: TGTGCCAGCAGCGCTACCGGACAGGGCTCGATAAGTAATCAGCCCCAGCATTTT. Amino acid sequence: CASSATGQGSISNQPQHF.

The chain is built from TRBV27 and TRBJ2-3; TRBD1 is a possible D gene (6 bases). The CDR3 runs 19 residues. Trimming took 1 base from V and 0 from J, leaving 20 bases between them. Germline V gene data show CDR1 as MNHEY and CDR2 as SMNVEV (reference sequence). The chain's CDR3 is CASSLFQGTLSHSTDTQYF. CDR3 nucleotide sequence: TGTGCCAGCAGTTTATTCCAGGGGACCCTTTCCCATAGCACAGATACGCAGTATTTT.

This clone came up once. The V and J genes are TRBV5-4 and TRBJ2-7; D is possibly TRBD2 (6 bases). The CDR3 runs 16 residues. Germline CDR1 is SGHNT and CDR2 is YYREEE (reference sequence). The germline V and J ends were trimmed by 0 bases and 7 bases, with 20 bases remaining between them. The CDR3 sequence: CASSLGEEGLSGEQYV. The CDR3 DNA follows: TGTGCCAGCAGCTTGGGGGAGGAGGGACTTTCGGGTGAGCAGTACGTC.

This clone was counted a few times. The chain employs TRBV30 and TRBJ1-5, with TRBD1 as a possible D gene (6 bases). Trimming left V 1 base short and J 6 bases short, with 19 bases between. Germline V CDR1 and CDR2: GTSNPN, SVGIG (reference sequence). This CDR3 is 16 amino acids long. CDR3 in DNA: TGTGCCTGGAGTGCCCAGTTCCAGGGGCCCGCTCAGCCCCAGCATTTT. Its translation: CAWSAQFQGPAQPQHF. Full variable domain (outside the CDR3, taken from reference TRBV30 and TRBJ1-5): SQTIHQWPATLVQPVGSPLSLECTVEGTSNPNLYWYRQAAGRGLQLLFYSVGIGQISSEVPQNLSASRPQDRQFILSSKKLLLSDSGFYLCAWSAQFQGPAQPQHFGDGTRLSIL.

This chain joins TRBV7-9 and TRBJ2-5, with D possibly being TRBD1 (6 bases). The CDR3 sequence is 16 residues long. Per germline, CDR1 SEHNR and CDR2 FQNEAQ (reference sequence). Trimming removed 5 bases at V and 2 bases at J, with 18 bases between. This CDR3 is CASSPRQVGEQETQYF. The DNA of the CDR3 is TGTGCCAGCAGCCCCCGACAGGTTGGGGAACAAGAGACCCAGTACTTC. Full variable domain (missing parts from reference TRBV7-9 and TRBJ2-5): DTGVSQNPRHKITKRGQNVTFRCDPISEHNRLYWYRQTLGQGPEFLTYFQNEAQLEKSRLLSDRFSAERPKGSFSTLEIQRTEQGDSAMYLCASSPRQVGEQETQYFGPGTRLLVL.

The CDR3 coding sequence is TGTGCCAGCAGTTTAACTGTGGATACGCAGTATTTT. Its protein is CASSLTVDTQYF. J is TRBJ2-3 and V is TRBV12-3 or TRBV12-4; no clear D gene. With 2 bases removed from V and 6 bases from J, the gap between germline ends came to 6 bases. The CDR3 loop spans 12 amino acids.

This sequence joins TRBV6-2 or TRBV6-3 and TRBJ2-3; possibly TRBD2 for D (5 bases). V shed 2 bases and J shed 4 bases, with 13 bases lying between them. The CDR3 sequence is 15 residues long. The germline CDR1 and CDR2 sequences are MNHEY and SVGEGT. The CDR3 region has the DNA TGTGCCAGCAGTTACCCAGAGACGGAGGCAGATACGCAGTATTTT. Amino acids: CASSYPETEADTQYF.

This chain uses TRBV28 with TRBJ2-7; TRBD1 agrees at 11 bases. In germline, CDR1 is MDHEN, CDR2 SYDVKM. The CDR3 consists of 14 residues. J lost 6 bases, V lost 8 bases, and 9 bases had no gene match. The CDR3 protein is CASGTSGTGGEQYV. The CDR3 DNA reads as TGTGCCAGCGGCACCTCCGGGACAGGGGGCGAGCAGTACGTC.

The chain couples TRBV27 to TRBJ2-2, with D maybe TRBD1 (6 bases). In germline, CDR1 is MNHEY, CDR2 SMNVEV (reference sequence). This CDR3 spans 15 amino acids. Trimming took off 1 base at V and 6 bases at J, with 12 bases between the two ends. CDR3 region: CASSLYSGAPGELFF. The CDR3 DNA reads TGTGCCAGCAGTTTATATTCAGGGGCTCCCGGGGAGCTGTTTTTT.

J is TRBJ2-1 and V is TRBV7-9; TRBD2 matches at 10 bases. The CDR3 runs to 17 residues. V lost 1 base and J lost 9; bases outside the gene matches: 12. Germline V gene sequence: CDR1 SEHNR, CDR2 FQNEAQ (reference sequence). Written as DNA, the CDR3 is TGTGCCAGCAGCTTAGGAATAGTACTAGCGGGAAGCTCTGAGCAGTTCTTC. This encodes CASSLGIVLAGSSEQFF.

The V gene is TRBV6-6, the J gene TRBJ2-7, with 10 bases identical to TRBD1. J was trimmed by 3 bases and V by 5 bases; bases with no gene match: 4. Germline CDR1 MNHNY, CDR2 SVGAGI (reference sequence). CDR3 length: 14 residues. CDR3: CASSPGTGVYEQYV. The CDR3 bases are TGTGCCAGCAGTCCCGGGACAGGGGTCTACGAGCAGTACGTC.

V usage is TRBV5-1 and J usage is TRBJ2-2; no clear D gene. Trimming cost V 0 bases and J 3 bases, with 9 bases left between them. Germline-derived CDR1 and CDR2 are SGHRS and YFSETQ. The CDR3 runs to 15 residues. CDR3 protein: CASSLGYMDTGELFF. The CDR3 DNA sequence: TGCGCCAGCAGCTTGGGGTACATGGACACCGGGGAGCTGTTTTTT.

This clone was counted a single time. The chain has TRBV9 and TRBJ2-2, with D tentatively TRBD2 (6 bases). This CDR3 has 16 amino acids. Germline CDR1 SGDLS, CDR2 YYNGEE. Trimming pared 4 bases from V and 0 bases from J, leaving 13 bases between. The CDR3 nucleotides read TGTGCCAGCAGCCCCCGCGAGCGGGCGAACACCGGGGAGCTGTTTTTT. Protein: CASSPRERANTGELFF.

The chain has TRBV7-6 and TRBJ1-4; 7 bases line up with TRBD1. CDR1 is SGHVS, CDR2 FNYEAQ, per germline. J lost 4 bases, V lost 1 base, and 3 bases had no gene match. There are 15 residues in the CDR3. CDR3 nucleotides: TGTGCCAGCAGCTTAGGACAGGGACTTAATGAAAAACTGTTTTTT. It encodes CASSLGQGLNEKLFF.

The chain couples TRBV19 to TRBJ2-2, with 7 bases that match TRBD1. The germline CDR1 and CDR2 sequences are LNHDA and SQIVND (reference sequence). Trimming removed 5 bases from V and 0 bases from J; junction bases left unmatched: 3. This CDR3 has 15 residues. This CDR3 is CASSVGTANTGELFF. The CDR3 bases are TGTGCCAGTAGTGTGGGGACAGCGAACACCGGGGAGCTGTTTTTT.